This TCR beta chain was captured in a study of OX40 agonist ivuxolimab in advanced cancers. In the study overall: Partial responses, seen in three patients, involved one hepatocellular carcinoma and two cutaneous melanomas.

Turning to this clone: The junction and the germline gene differ at one end; a read error may be behind it.

The CDR3 sequence is 11 residues long. Germline lookup yields CDR1 SGHNT and CDR2 YYREEE (reference sequence). Assay: immunoSEQ multiplex PCR; the TCRdb copy retains only in-frame clones and omits some. The table includes tens of thousands of clones, roughly 94% detected once. This TCR was recovered from an adult with an advanced solid tumor such as melanoma, head and neck, liver or kidney cancer. Material: CD4+ or CD8+ T cells sorted from blood, obtained in a trial of the OX40 agonist ivuxolimab. V is TRBV5-4 and J is TRBJ2-7; D ambiguous. CDR3 sequence reads: CASSSTATMDF. The CDR3 region has the DNA TGTGCCAGCAGCTCGACGGCAACCATGGACTTC.